The rows below give T cell receptor beta chains drawn from one sample of a study of cytotoxic CD8 clonotypes in ibrutinib-treated CLL. TCRdb keeps only in-frame clones here, not all; method: immunoSEQ multiplex PCR. In the table there are 200,000 or so clones, approximately 70% of which are singletons. The sample here was PBMCs, taken after 12 months of ibrutinib treatment. The origin of the receptors is a human donor with chronic lymphocytic leukemia. The CDR3 runs from the conserved cysteine through the conserved F or W. The D gene is left open where the match is weak. Not every row has a clone size; where given, it reads once, few, many or a size class.

clone_size,d_call,cdr3_length,j_call,v_call,cdr3_nt,cdr3_aa
.,TRBD2,18,TRBJ2-1,TRBV14,TGTGCCAGCAGCCATAATCCCTGGACTAGCGGTTTATACAATGAGCAGTTCTTC,CASSHNPWTSGLYNEQFF
.,TRBD1,17,TRBJ2-2,TRBV9,TGTGCCAGCAGCCTCAGACAGGGGGCCCCGAACACCGGGGAGCTGTTTTTT,CASSLRQGAPNTGELFF
.,TRBD2,19,TRBJ2-7,TRBV7-9,TGTGCCAGCAGCCCGCTCAGCGGGGGGGTCTCATCAACGTCCTACGAGCAGTACTTC,CASSPLSGGVSSTSYEQYF
.,.,13,TRBJ1-2,TRBV6-5,TGTGCCAGCAGTTACGACGGCTTCTATGGCTACACCTTC,CASSYDGFYGYTF
.,.,14,TRBJ1-2,TRBV6-5,TGTGCCAGCAGTGGACGGGACATGAACTATGGCTACACCTTC,CASSGRDMNYGYTF
.,TRBD2,14,TRBJ2-3,TRBV30,TGTGCCTGGAGCGGGGGGGGTTACACAGATACGCAGTATTTT,CAWSGGGYTDTQYF
.,.,13,TRBJ1-2,TRBV9,TGTGCCAGCAGCGTAGCGTACGGATTGGGCTACACCTTC,CASSVAYGLGYTF
.,.,17,TRBJ1-1,TRBV18,TGTGCCAGCTCACCATTGGGGCAGGGAACAACTAACACTGAAGCTTTCTTT,CASSPLGQGTTNTEAFF
once,.,13,TRBJ2-1,TRBV5-1,TGCGCCAGCAGCCCACTAGTATCCCATGAGCAGTTCTTC,CASSPLVSHEQFF
.,.,12,TRBJ2-7,TRBV30,TGTGCCTGGAGTGGGGGTGCGGGGGAGCAGTACTTC,CAWSGGAGEQYF
.,TRBD2,14,TRBJ2-5,TRBV29-1,TGCAGTCTCGATGTGGGGGGGTTGGGAGAGACCCAGTACTTC,CSLDVGGLGETQYF
many,TRBD1,13,TRBJ1-6,TRBV30,TGTGCCTCACCGGACAGGGGGGGTTCACCCCTCCACTTT,CASPDRGGSPLHF
.,.,13,TRBJ1-4,TRBV29-1,TGCAGCGTTGCCGGGCCCCTTAATGAAAAACTGTTTTTT,CSVAGPLNEKLFF
.,.,14,TRBJ2-7,TRBV2,TGTGCCAGCAGTGAACGGGACCGTTCCTACGAGCAGTACTTC,CASSERDRSYEQYF
.,TRBD1,17,TRBJ2-1,TRBV11-1,TGTGCCAGCAGCTCCACCTTCCGGGACAGAGAAAGGAATGAGCAGTTCTTC,CASSSTFRDRERNEQFF
.,TRBD2,16,TRBJ2-3,TRBV2,TGTGCCAGCAGTGAATGGACGGGGGGGCCGCCAGATACGCAGTATTTT,CASSEWTGGPPDTQYF
few,.,13,TRBJ2-1,TRBV18,TGTGCCAGCTCACCTAGCCGACAGGTCGGTGCGTTCTTC,CASSPSRQVGAFF
few,.,13,TRBJ2-3,TRBV5-1,TGCGCCAGCAGCTTCGCTCCCACAGATACGCAGTATTTT,CASSFAPTDTQYF
.,TRBD1,15,TRBJ1-2,TRBV28,TGTGCCAGCAGCGGAATGGACAGGCGTTTGGATGGCTACACCTTC,CASSGMDRRLDGYTF
once,TRBD1,16,TRBJ2-6,TRBV6-1,TGTGCCAGCAGTGGACAAGACAGGGTCCGGGCCAACGTCCTGACTTTC,CASSGQDRVRANVLTF
.,TRBD1,15,TRBJ1-2,TRBV2,TGTGCCAGCAGTGAGTGGCAGGGGGCGGACTATGGCTACACCTTC,CASSEWQGADYGYTF